In this sample, the clone carrying this TCR beta chain turned up once. Its antigen is currently unknown. Clones were sequenced by immunoSEQ multiplex PCR, and TCRdb holds only the in-frame ones, with some missing. The data show around 50,000 clones, approximately 90% seen once. The source of the sample is a study of graft-versus-host responses after intestinal transplantation. Study overall: Multivisceral, liver-intestinal, or isolated intestinal transplants were received by the recipients. Recipients were all induced with anti-thymocyte globulin, then given tacrolimus and steroids for 3 to 4 years. Overall study results and limits: Among circulating GvH clones, peak levels were associated with early post-transplant declines in HvG clones. Recipient marrow contained GvH clones, some of which appeared first in ileum or blood.

This CDR3 has 16 residues. Between the trimmed V and J ends, which lost 0 bases and 6 bases, there was a span of 18 bases. Germline V CDR1 and CDR2: MGHRA, YSYEKL. The source was PBMCs, collected 26 days after transplant. The rearrangement links TRBV4-1 to TRBJ2-7; weak D call: TRBD2 (6 bases). This sequence was found in a human patient who received an intestinal transplant, so some T cells may come from the graft donor. Here the CDR3 DNA reads TGCGCCAGCAGCCAAGATTGGTCCGGGGAGGACTGCGAGCAGTACTTC. As protein: CASSQDWSGEDCEQYF.